This TCR beta chain was recovered during a study of blood T cell repertoires in COVID-19. Turning to the study itself: The United States, Italy and Spain were the sources of the acute and convalescent COVID-19 samples.

Germline V gene data show CDR1 as MDHEN and CDR2 as SYDVKM. The V and J ends lost 6 bases and 4 bases, in that order; junction bases with no gene match: 7. The CDR3 totals 14 residues. Libraries were prepared by immunoSEQ multiplex PCR; TCRdb keeps only in-frame clonotypes and omits some of them. The table records approximately 340,000 clones, approximately 86% of them present only once. Seattle-derived patients entered the study during active infection and were followed longitudinally. This chain uses TRBV28 with TRBJ1-2; 8 bases agree with TRBD1. The TCR sequence derives from a young man with COVID-19, enrolled during active disease. Specimen: peripheral blood. The CDR3 spells CASSSGQGSYGYTF. The DNA of the CDR3 is TGTGCCAGCAGCTCTGGACAGGGTAGCTATGGCTACACCTTC.